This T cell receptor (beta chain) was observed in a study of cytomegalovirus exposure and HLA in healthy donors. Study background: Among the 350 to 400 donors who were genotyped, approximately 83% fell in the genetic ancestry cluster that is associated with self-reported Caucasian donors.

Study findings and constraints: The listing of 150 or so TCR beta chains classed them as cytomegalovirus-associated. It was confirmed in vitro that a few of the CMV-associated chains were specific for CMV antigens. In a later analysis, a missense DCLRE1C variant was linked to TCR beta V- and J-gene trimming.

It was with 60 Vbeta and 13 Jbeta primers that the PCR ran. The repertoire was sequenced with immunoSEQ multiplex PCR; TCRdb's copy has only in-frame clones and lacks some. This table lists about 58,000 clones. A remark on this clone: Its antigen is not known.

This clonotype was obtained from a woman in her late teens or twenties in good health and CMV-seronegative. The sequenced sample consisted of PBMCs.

CDR3 amino acids: CASAPDRDAYEQYF. CDR3 nucleotide sequence: TGTGCCAGCGCCCCGGACAGGGACGCCTACGAGCAGTACTTC. The chain carries TRBV6-5 and TRBJ2-7; 8 positions match TRBD1. The CDR3 contains 14 residues. J lost 2 bases, V lost 8 bases, and 8 bases had no gene match. CDR1 and CDR2 (germline): MNHEY, SVGAGI.